The 15 T cell receptor beta chains below come from one sample, sequenced in a study of beta chain features in type 1 diabetes. Expressed TCRB transcripts were sequenced because the entire RNA isolate underwent reverse transcription. Sequencing used immunoSEQ multiplex PCR; TCRdb keeps in-frame clones, though not all of them. The table lists hundreds of thousands of clones, around 12% of them singletons. Source material: naive CD4+ T cells from blood. The receptors originated from a man aged 18-30 years in good health.

This clone occurred a few times. The rearrangement links TRBV28 to TRBJ2-5; 15 bases line up with TRBD2. Germline CDR1 MDHEN, CDR2 SYDVKM. The junction had 3 bases not matched to a gene; V was cut back by 7 bases and J by 3 bases. The CDR3 is 15 amino acids. This CDR3 reads CASTRTSGGEETQYF. The CDR3 DNA sequence: TGTGCCAGCACTCGGACTAGCGGGGGGGAAGAGACCCAGTACTTC.

The genes are TRBV6-5 and TRBJ1-3; 9 bases fit TRBD1. The germline gives CDR1 MNHEY, CDR2 SVGAGI. J gave up 2 bases and V 5 bases, and 4 bases lay outside the gene matches. This CDR3 spans 15 amino acids. The CDR3 nucleotides are TGTGCCAGCAGTCGACAGGGGGGAGCTGGAAACACCATATATTTT. Amino acids: CASSRQGGAGNTIYF.

This clone was counted a few times. The V gene is TRBV7-2, the J gene TRBJ2-4, with 9 positions matching TRBD1. V trimming: 2 bases; J trimming: 6 bases; junction bases outside the gene matches: 5. Germline lookup yields CDR1 SGHTA and CDR2 FQGNSA. The CDR3 covers 15 residues. The chain's CDR3 is CASSLRTGDGNIQYF. The CDR3 nucleotides read TGTGCCAGCAGCTTAAGGACAGGGGATGGAAACATTCAGTACTTC.

The chain joins TRBV5-4 to TRBJ1-1, with TRBD1 matching 9 bases. The J segment lost 1 base and the V segment lost 3 bases, leaving 4 bases of the junction unmatched. The V gene's germline CDR1 is SGHNT and CDR2 YYREEE (reference sequence). This CDR3 region has 15 residues. CDR3 protein: CASSWDRVGNTEAFF. The CDR3 DNA sequence: TGTGCCAGCAGCTGGGACAGGGTGGGGAACACTGAAGCTTTCTTT.

There are a few counts of this clone. The genes are TRBV15 and TRBJ2-7; D gene uncertain. Per the germline V gene, CDR1 is LNHNV and CDR2 is YYDKDF (reference sequence). Trimming took off 0 bases at V and 6 bases at J, with 15 bases between the two ends. The CDR3 length is 15 residues. CDR3 nucleotides: TGTGCCACCAGCAGAGATTGGAATGGGCCTCGCGAGCAGTACTTC. Amino acid sequence: CATSRDWNGPREQYF.

The chain joins TRBV6-5 to TRBJ1-1, with 9 bases identical to TRBD1. The J segment lost 3 bases and the V segment lost 5 bases, leaving 4 bases of the junction unmatched. The CDR3 has 14 amino acids. Germline values: CDR1 MNHEY, CDR2 SVGAGI. CDR3 region: CASSRGTGHTEAFF. CDR3 nucleotide sequence: TGTGCCAGCAGTAGGGGGACAGGGCACACTGAAGCTTTCTTT.

This clone was recorded a few times. Within the sample, other DNA sequences also encode this same CDR3. The chain combines TRBV27 with TRBJ2-3; the D gene is possibly TRBD2 (5 bases). CDR3 length: 14 amino acids. Trimming shortened V by 5 bases and J by 2 bases, and 11 bases separated the two germline ends. Germline V gene lookup returns CDR1 MNHEY and CDR2 SMNVEV (reference sequence). CDR3 DNA sequence: TGTGCCAGCAGTCTAGGAGGTTCCACAGATACGCAGTATTTT. It codes for CASSLGGSTDTQYF.

The sample holds a few counts of this clone. The V gene is TRBV5-8, the J gene TRBJ1-4; 7 bases match TRBD1. The trim removed 3 bases at V and 3 bases at J, leaving 5 bases unmatched. The CDR3 sequence is 15 residues long. Germline V CDR1 and CDR2: SGHTS, YDEGEE. The CDR3 sequence is CASSSIGTANEKLFF. CDR3 DNA: TGTGCCAGCAGCTCTATCGGGACAGCTAATGAAAAACTGTTTTTT.

The J gene is TRBJ2-7, the V gene TRBV5-1; TRBD1 matches 7 bases. CDR3 size: 13 residues. V lost 4 bases to trimming and J lost 3 bases; unmatched junction nucleotides: 4. CDR1 and CDR2 (germline): SGHRS, YFSETQ. The CDR3 DNA is TGCGCCAGCAGCCTGCGACAGGGCTACGAGCAGTACTTC. Protein: CASSLRQGYEQYF.

The chain has TRBV30 and TRBJ2-3; 7 nucleotides agree with TRBD2. The CDR3 covers 15 residues. CDR1 is GTSNPN, CDR2 SVGIG, per germline (reference sequence). V trimming: 1 base; J trimming: 2 bases; junction bases outside the gene matches: 6. CDR3 loop: CAWSEGGGNTDTQYF. CDR3 bases: TGTGCCTGGAGTGAGGGCGGGGGTAACACAGATACGCAGTATTTT.

This chain connects TRBV9 to TRBJ1-2, with D uncertain. The CDR3 is 17 residues long. Germline CDR1 reads SGDLS; CDR2 reads YYNGEE. Trimming pared 3 bases from V and 4 bases from J, leaving 22 bases between. The DNA of the CDR3 is TGTGCCAGCAGCGCCGGACCCTCGGGGAGCCGGGTCTATGGCTACACCTTC. Its translation is CASSAGPSGSRVYGYTF.

This clone was seen only a few times. V is TRBV10-3 and J is TRBJ1-6; D is unclear. Germline lookup yields CDR1 ENHRY and CDR2 SYGVKD. The CDR3 covers 16 residues. The V end was cut by 4 bases, the J end by 3 bases, with 13 bases between. CDR3 nucleotide sequence: TGTGCCATCAGTGGTGTTCTGGGCAGCTATAATTCACCCCTCCACTTT. Its translation: CAISGVLGSYNSPLHF.

Worth noting for this clone: The identical CDR3 is also encoded by other nucleotide sequences in the sample. The J gene is TRBJ2-1, the V gene TRBV7-9; possibly TRBD1 for D (5 bases). V lost 3 bases, J lost 4 bases, and 7 bases lay in between. The germline gives CDR1 SEHNR, CDR2 FQNEAQ (reference sequence). This CDR3 contains 13 residues. As DNA, the CDR3 is TGTGCCAGCAGCTTGGGGCTGTACAATGAGCAGTTCTTC. Translation gives CASSLGLYNEQFF.

This clone came up a few times. This chain uses TRBV30 with TRBJ2-1; 9 positions match TRBD2. The CDR3 is 14 residues long. With V trimmed by 0 bases and J by 5 bases, 2 bases remained unmatched. Germline CDR1 is GTSNPN and CDR2 is SVGIG (reference sequence). The CDR3, as DNA: TGTGCCTGGAGTGTACGACTAGCGGACAATGAGCAGTTCTTC. This codes for CAWSVRLADNEQFF. The full variable domain, in which reference TRBV30 and TRBJ2-1 provide the parts outside the CDR3, is SQTIHQWPATLVQPVGSPLSLECTVEGTSNPNLYWYRQAAGRGLQLLFYSVGIGQISSEVPQNLSASRPQDRQFILSSKKLLLSDSGFYLCAWSVRLADNEQFFGPGTRLTVL.

A few counts support this clone. This chain connects TRBV6-1 to TRBJ1-5; no firm D call. The germline gives CDR1 MNHNS, CDR2 SASEGT. The V gene lost 6 bases and the J gene lost 0 bases, with 9 bases spanning the gap. This CDR3 is built from 14 residues. CDR3 residues: CASSLTYSNQPQHF. CDR3 sequence (DNA): TGTGCCAGCAGCCTTACTTATAGCAATCAGCCCCAGCATTTT.